The 16 T cell receptor beta chains presented below share a single source sample, sequenced in a study of response to subunit inactivated influenza vaccine. Using its own MiXCR run on the RT-PCR reads, TCRdb lists one record per CDR3 protein. Of roughly 290,000 distinct CDR3 sequences listed, roughly 22% are singletons. The material was PBMCs from blood, obtained about 20 months after vaccination. All receptors derive from a man aged 50-75 years who received an inactivated influenza vaccine.

This clonotype was seen only a few times. The V and J genes are TRBV20-1 and TRBJ1-2; D uncertain. Per germline, CDR1 DFQATT and CDR2 SNEGSKA (reference sequence). V lost 5 bases and J lost 1, with 14 bases in between. The CDR3 sequence is 14 residues long. CDR3 region: CSAPSRRINYGYTF. The DNA for the CDR3 is TGCAGTGCTCCCTCCAGGAGGATTAACTATGGCTACACCTTC.

This clonotype has a single count. A much larger clonotype is one base distant, so this may be a read error. This CDR3 is missing its conserved last phenylalanine or tryptophan, likely due to a read error. The rearrangement joins TRBV18 to TRBJ1-1; 9 bases are a match to TRBD1. This CDR3 is 16 amino acids long. In germline, CDR1 is KGHSH, CDR2 LQKENI. V lost 3 bases, J lost 0 bases, and 5 bases stayed unmatched. As DNA, the CDR3 is TGTGCCAGCTCACCCGGACAGGGGACTTTGAACACTGAAGCTTTCTTA. Translating gives CASSPGQGTLNTEAFL.

This clonotype was seen many times. The chain links TRBV12-3 or TRBV12-4 to TRBJ1-2; D is unresolved. This CDR3 contains 12 residues. Deletions cut 1 base from V and 7 bases from J, with 7 bases between. CDR3 residues: CASSLGYSGYTF. The CDR3 DNA is TGTGCCAGCAGTTTAGGATACAGTGGCTACACCTTC.

This clonotype was found once. This chain links TRBV6-2 or TRBV6-3 with TRBJ2-5; D is unresolved. CDR3 size: 12 residues. V lost 6 bases and J 4 bases, leaving 9 bases between the germline ends. Germline V gene lookup returns CDR1 MNHEY and CDR2 SVGEGT. In DNA, the CDR3 is TGTGCCAGCAGACTCCCTACAGAGACCCAGTACTTC. The encoded protein is CASRLPTETQYF.

This clonotype appeared a few times. The chain employs TRBV5-6 and TRBJ2-1; 10 nucleotides line up with TRBD2. Germline V CDR1 and CDR2: SGHDT, YYEEEE. CDR3 size: 13 residues. The junction had 3 bases not matched to a gene; V was cut back by 4 bases and J by 8 bases. CDR3 nucleotide sequence: TGTGCCAGCAGCCATCTAGCGGGGGATGAGCAGTTCTTC. It yields the protein CASSHLAGDEQFF.

This rearrangement joins TRBV5-1 to TRBJ1-6, with D unresolved. The germline CDR1 and CDR2 sequences are SGHRS and YFSETQ. V was clipped by 3 bases and J by 6 bases, with 7 bases between them. The CDR3 covers 13 residues. The CDR3 here is CASSSDPNSPLHF. The CDR3 region has the DNA TGCGCCAGCAGCTCGGACCCTAATTCACCCCTCCACTTT.

This clonotype was seen repeatedly, ten times or more. CDR3 DNA sequence: TGCAGTGCTAGAGGCAGTATGAACACTGAAGCTTTCTTT. It encodes CSARGSMNTEAFF. The chain carries TRBV20-1 and TRBJ1-1; D gene uncertain. Deletions cut 1 base from V and 0 bases from J, with 6 bases between. This CDR3 is 13 amino acids long. CDR1 and CDR2 from the germline V gene are DFQATT and SNEGSKA (reference sequence).

This clonotype occurred many times. V gene TRBV3-1 combines with J gene TRBJ1-1; 8 positions match TRBD1. Germline V lookup: CDR1 LGHDT, CDR2 YNNKEL (reference sequence). V was pared by 0 bases and J by 12 bases, with 6 bases of the junction left unmatched. The CDR3 is 13 residues long. CDR3 nucleotide sequence: TGTGCCAGCAGCCAAGATCCGACAGGGGTAACTTTCTTT. Amino acids: CASSQDPTGVTFF.

The CDR3: CAISEQTRLYF. The CDR3 coding sequence is TGTGCCATCAGTGAGCAGACGAGGTTGTACTTC. V is TRBV10-3 and J is TRBJ2-7; D not resolved. The germline gives CDR1 ENHRY, CDR2 SYGVKD. The CDR3 is made up of 11 amino acids. The V end was cut by 2 bases, the J end by 12 bases, with 11 bases between.

In its sample, this clonotype was seen a few times. The chain carries TRBV21-1 and TRBJ1-6; TRBD1, the table's D call, was not compared with the DNA. TRBV21-1 is an annotated pseudogene. This CDR3 region has 17 residues. CDR3 loop: CASSKGGAFLRNSPLHF. The CDR3 nucleotides are TGTGCCAGCAGCAAAGGGGGGGCGTTTCTCCGGAATTCACCCCTCCACTTT.

This clonotype came up a few times. DNA for the CDR3: TGCAGCGCTGACCCCGCGTGGGCTATGAACACTGAAGCTTTCTTT. As protein: CSADPAWAMNTEAFF. The V gene is TRBV29-1, the J gene TRBJ1-1; no clear D. This CDR3 is built from 15 residues. Germline values: CDR1 SQVTM, CDR2 ANQGSEA. V was pared by 7 bases and J by 0 bases, with 18 bases between.

The V gene is TRBV25-1, the J gene TRBJ2-1; 9 positions match TRBD2. The germline CDR1 and CDR2 sequences are MGHDK and SYGVNS. The length of the CDR3 is 15 residues. After removal of 7 bases from V and 2 bases from J, the junction contained 6 bases not matched to a gene. CDR3 sequence reads: CASTVAGETYNEQFF. CDR3 bases: TGTGCCAGCACTGTAGCGGGGGAAACCTACAATGAGCAGTTCTTC.

This clonotype has only a few counts. The rearrangement joins TRBV5-1 to TRBJ2-1; weak D call: TRBD2 (6 bases). The V gene lost 4 bases and the J gene lost 0 bases, with 14 bases spanning the gap. The CDR3 sequence is 16 residues long. Germline loops: CDR1 SGHRS, CDR2 YFSETQ. DNA of the CDR3: TGCGCCAGCAGCGGTAGCGGTTCGAGCTCCTACAATGAGCAGTTCTTC. It encodes CASSGSGSSSYNEQFF.

The V gene is TRBV7-8, the J gene TRBJ2-7; 8 nucleotides match TRBD1. The trim removed 5 bases at V and 0 bases at J, leaving 12 bases unmatched. CDR3 length: 17 residues. Per the germline V gene, CDR1 is SGHVS and CDR2 is FQNEAQ. CDR3 sequence reads: CASSPGTGSVGSYEQYF. The CDR3, as DNA: TGTGCCAGCAGCCCGGGGACAGGTTCGGTGGGCTCCTACGAGCAGTACTTC.

This clonotype appeared a few times. The chain employs TRBV20-1 and TRBJ1-4; TRBD1 is a possible D gene (5 bases). Trimming removed 4 bases at V and 4 bases at J, with 7 bases between. The CDR3 totals 12 residues. In germline, CDR1 is DFQATT, CDR2 SNEGSKA (reference sequence). For the CDR3, the DNA is TGCAGTGCTACGGGGCTTAATGAAAAACTGTTTTTT. It is translated as CSATGLNEKLFF.

The chain couples TRBV15 to TRBJ2-3; D might be TRBD2 (5 bases). There are 15 residues in the CDR3. The germline V gene encodes CDR1 LNHNV and CDR2 YYDKDF (reference sequence). V was shortened by 2 bases and J by 0 bases, with 9 bases between the two germline ends. The CDR3 region is CATSRSSISTDTQYF. In DNA form, the CDR3 reads TGTGCCACCAGCAGATCTAGCATTAGCACAGATACGCAGTATTTT.